The TCR beta chain under discussion was sequenced for a study of graft-versus-host responses after intestinal transplantation. Background on the study: Anti-thymocyte globulin induction, then tacrolimus and steroids for about 3 years, went to all recipients.

Study-level points and caveats: Early post-transplant HvG declines showed an association with peak circulating GvH clone levels. Recipient marrow contained GvH clones, some of which appeared first in ileum or blood.

The researchers put 200,000 CFSE-labeled responder cells into plates with 200,000 irradiated, violet-dye-labeled stimulator cells. After mixed lymphocyte reaction, dividing CD4+ and CD8+ responder T cells were sorted. Here immunoSEQ multiplex PCR was the method, and the copy in TCRdb shows in-frame clones only, minus some. The sample includes 23,000 or so clones, 30% to 40% of them seen just once. By share of the sample, this clone is medium-sized. The CDR3 totals 14 residues. This sequence joins TRBV21-1 and TRBJ1-6. TRBV21-1 is a pseudogene locus. The clonotype was recovered from a human patient who received an intestinal transplant. The sample here was alloreactive CD8+ T cells from a mixed lymphocyte reaction culture, taken before intestinal transplant. Noted subset: CFSE-low proliferating T cells sorted from roughly six-day pre-transplant mixed lymphocyte reaction (GvH or HvG direction). CDR3 DNA sequence: TGTGCCAGCAGCTCCGGGCCGTATAATTCACCCCTCCACTTT. This encodes CASSSGPYNSPLHF.